This TCR beta chain was retrieved from a study of T cells in Graves' hyperthyroidism and ophthalmopathy. Broader study findings: Expanded thyroid clonotypes (above 0.001) were mostly also found in blood.

This clonotype was seen a handful of times. The antigen is undetermined. The investigators amplified TCR beta CDR3 regions from RNA transcripts. A set of HTBI primers served as the primers for a first-round RT-PCR of the TCR CDR3. TCRdb re-called the multiplex PCR reads with MiXCR, one entry per CDR3 protein. The sample gives over 250,000 distinct CDR3 sequences, about an eighth of which show up once; roughly 35% is in the top ten. The CDR3 totals 17 residues. Germline CDR1 and CDR2: SGHDT and YYEEEE. V dropped 2 bases and J dropped 4 bases, with 16 bases sitting between them. The receptor was derived from a woman in her 40s with Graves' ophthalmopathy. The chain links TRBV5-6 to TRBJ2-6; TRBD1 is a possible D gene (5 bases). Material: blood. Written as DNA, the CDR3 is TGTGCCAGCAGCTTTCGATTAACAGGAACCGGGGCCAACGTCCTGACTTTC. Protein: CASSFRLTGTGANVLTF.